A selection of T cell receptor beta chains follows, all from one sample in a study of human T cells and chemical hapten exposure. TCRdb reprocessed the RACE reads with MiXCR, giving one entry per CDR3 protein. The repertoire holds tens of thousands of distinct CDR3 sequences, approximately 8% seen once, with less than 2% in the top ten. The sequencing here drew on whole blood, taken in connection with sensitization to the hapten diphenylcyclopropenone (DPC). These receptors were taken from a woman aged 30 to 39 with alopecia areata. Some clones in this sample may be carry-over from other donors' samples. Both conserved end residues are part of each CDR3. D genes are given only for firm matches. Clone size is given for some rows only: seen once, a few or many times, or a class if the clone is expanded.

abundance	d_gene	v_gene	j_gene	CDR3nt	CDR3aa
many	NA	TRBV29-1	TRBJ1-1	TGCAGCGTTGAAGCGACGGCGAACACTGAAGCTTTCTTT	CSVEATANTEAFF
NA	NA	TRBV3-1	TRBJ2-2	TGTGCCAGCTTTCAGGCCGGGGAGCTGTTTTTT	CASFQAGELFF
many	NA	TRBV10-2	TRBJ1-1	TGCGCCAGCAGTCGGACACCCAGCCCTGAAGCTTTCTTT	CASSRTPSPEAFF
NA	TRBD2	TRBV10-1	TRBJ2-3	TGCGCCAGCAGAAGGACTAGCGGGGTCAGCACAGATACGCAGTATTTT	CASRRTSGVSTDTQYF
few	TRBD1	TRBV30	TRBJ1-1	TGTGCCTGGAGTGTGGCAGGGGGCACTGAAGCTTTCTTT	CAWSVAGGTEAFF
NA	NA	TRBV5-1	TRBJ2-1	TGCGCCAGCAGCTTGTCAGGGGCTCGGAGCGATGAGCAGTTCTTC	CASSLSGARSDEQFF
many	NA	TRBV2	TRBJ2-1	TGTGCCAGCGGGCAGGGTAAGAAGTTCTTC	CASGQGKKFF
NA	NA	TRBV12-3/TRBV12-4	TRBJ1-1	TGTGCCAGCAGTTTGCGGGCCACTGAAGCTTTCTTT	CASSLRATEAFF
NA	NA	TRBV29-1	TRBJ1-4	TGCAGCGTTTGGGCGGAGAATGAAAAACTGTTTTTT	CSVWAENEKLFF
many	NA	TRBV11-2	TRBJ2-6	TGTGCCAGCAGCTTAGAATCTTGGCTCTCTGGGGCCAACGTCCTGACTTTC	CASSLESWLSGANVLTF
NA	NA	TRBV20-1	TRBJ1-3	TGCAGTGCGCGGGCTGTCTCTGGAAACACCATATATTTT	CSARAVSGNTIYF
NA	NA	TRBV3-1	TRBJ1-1	TGTGCCAGCAGCCAGCTGCCGGGGGCAGGGGTTGGAGCTTTCTTT	CASSQLPGAGVGAFF
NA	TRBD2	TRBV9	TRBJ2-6	TGTGCCAGCAGCGCACAATCGGGGGGTTCTGGGGCCAACGTCCTGACTTTC	CASSAQSGGSGANVLTF
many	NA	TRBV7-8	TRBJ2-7	TGTGCCAGCAGCTTAGCCCACTACGAGCAGTACTTC	CASSLAHYEQYF
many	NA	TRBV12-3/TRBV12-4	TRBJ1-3	TGTGCCAGCAGTCTCCGGGACTCTGGAAACACCATATATTTT	CASSLRDSGNTIYF
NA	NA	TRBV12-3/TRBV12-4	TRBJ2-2	TGTGCCAGCAGTTCCCCCCCCGGGGAGCTGTTTTTT	CASSSPPGELFF
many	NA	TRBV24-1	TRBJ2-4	TGTGCCCCAAGGGGCGGCACAGCCAAAAACATTCAGTACTTC	CAPRGGTAKNIQYF
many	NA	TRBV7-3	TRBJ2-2	TGTGCCAGCAGATCTGGACACTTGAACACCGGGGAGCTGTTTTTT	CASRSGHLNTGELFF
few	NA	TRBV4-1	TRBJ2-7	TGCGCCAGCAGCCCCTGGGGGCCTCTTGACGAGCAGTACTTC	CASSPWGPLDEQYF
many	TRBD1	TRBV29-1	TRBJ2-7	TGCAGCGCCCTTCCGGGACAGGGCCGCTACGAGCAGTACTTC	CSALPGQGRYEQYF
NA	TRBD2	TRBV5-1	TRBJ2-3	TGCGCCAGCAGCTTCTTGTATGGGACTAGTGGTGATACGCAGTATTTT	CASSFLYGTSGDTQYF
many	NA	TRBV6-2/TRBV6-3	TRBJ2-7	TGTGCCAGCAGTTACTCCCACTCTAACCTTTACGAGCAGTACTTC	CASSYSHSNLYEQYF
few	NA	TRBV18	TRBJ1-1	TGTGCCAGCTCACCGAACCTGGGTCAGGGTGGGGCTGAAGCTTTCTTT	CASSPNLGQGGAEAFF
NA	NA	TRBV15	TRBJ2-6	TGTGCCACCAGCAGAGGTGGGATAAGTTCTGGTGGGGCCAACGTCCTGACTTTC	CATSRGGISSGGANVLTF
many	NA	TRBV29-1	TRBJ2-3	TGCAGCGTTGAATCCAGGGTTAGCACAGATACGCAGTATTTT	CSVESRVSTDTQYF
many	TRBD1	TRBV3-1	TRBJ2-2	TGTGCCAGCTCGAGCAGGGGGCGATCCGGGGAGCTGTTTTTT	CASSSRGRSGELFF
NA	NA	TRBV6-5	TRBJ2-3	TGTGCCAGCAGTTACTCGAACTCAGTACAGTCAGATACGCAGTATTTT	CASSYSNSVQSDTQYF
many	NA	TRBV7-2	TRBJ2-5	TGTGCCAGCAGCTTGGGCCGGCGTGGGACTCCTCAAGAGACCCAGTACTTC	CASSLGRRGTPQETQYF
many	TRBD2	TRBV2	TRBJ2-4	TGTGCCAGCAGTGAAAGGGCGACTAGCGGGGGCCCTGCCAAAAACATTCAGTACTTC	CASSERATSGGPAKNIQYF
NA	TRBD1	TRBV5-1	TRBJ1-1	TGCGCCAGCAGCCCGAGCCAGGGGGTAAGGACTGAAGCTTTCTTT	CASSPSQGVRTEAFF
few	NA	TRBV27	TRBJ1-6	TGTGCCAGCAGACCCCGACAGGACTCCTATAATTCACCCCTCCACTTT	CASRPRQDSYNSPLHF
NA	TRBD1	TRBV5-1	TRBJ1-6	TGCGCCAGCAGCTTGGTGGACAGGGATGTTAATTCACCCCTCCACTTT	CASSLVDRDVNSPLHF
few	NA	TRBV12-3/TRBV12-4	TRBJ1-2	TGTGCCAGCAGTATGGACAGAAACTATGGCTACACCTTC	CASSMDRNYGYTF
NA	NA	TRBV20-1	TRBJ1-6	TGCAGTGCTAGAGATTTGCCCAGGGATAATTCACCCCACCACTTT	CSARDLPRDNSPHHF
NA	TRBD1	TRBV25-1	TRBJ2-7	TGTGCCAGCAGGGGACAGTCAAGCTACGAGCAGTACTTC	CASRGQSSYEQYF
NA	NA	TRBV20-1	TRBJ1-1	TGCAGTGCTGTACAAGAGGGGAACACTGAAGCTTTCTTT	CSAVQEGNTEAFF
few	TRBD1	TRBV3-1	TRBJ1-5	TGTGCCAGCAGCCAAGGCGTCAGGGGGCATCAGCCCCAGCATTTT	CASSQGVRGHQPQHF
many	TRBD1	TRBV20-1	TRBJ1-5	TGCAGTGTACCGACAGGGGACAATCAGCCCCAGCATTTT	CSVPTGDNQPQHF
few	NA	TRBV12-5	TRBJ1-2	TGTGCTAGTGGTTTGATACAGGGAGCTAACGATGGCTACACCTTC	CASGLIQGANDGYTF
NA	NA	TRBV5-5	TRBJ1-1	TGTGCCAGCAGCTCGGCTGGGTTGAAGGGGAACACTGAAGCTTTCTTT	CASSSAGLKGNTEAFF
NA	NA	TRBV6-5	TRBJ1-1	TGTGCCAGCAGTTACCCTTCGGAGGGGGTCACTGAAGCTTTCTTT	CASSYPSEGVTEAFF
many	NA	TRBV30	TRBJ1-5	TGTGCCTGGAGCGTGACAGGTCCCCAGCATTTT	CAWSVTGPQHF